A single sample gave rise to the 10 T cell receptor beta chains below, sequenced in a study of T-cell reconstitution after alpha-beta-depleted transplantation in children. Unique molecular identifiers were used in preparing the TCRbeta library. TCRdb itself ran the PCR reads through MiXCR, one entry per CDR3 protein. The repertoire holds roughly 500,000 distinct CDR3 sequences, with about 31% as singletons. The sample was PBMCs from the stem cell graft donor, taken from the stem cell graft. The receptors shown here come from a human donor who donated a stem cell graft to a child with aplastic anemia.

V and J are TRBV27 and TRBJ2-7; D gene uncertain. With 6 bases removed from V and 2 bases from J, the gap between germline ends came to 14 bases. This CDR3 is built from 14 residues. Germline V gene data show CDR1 as MNHEY and CDR2 as SMNVEV (reference sequence). The CDR3, as DNA: TGTGCCAGCAGCCCCCACGCAGACGCCTACGAGCAGTACGTC. Protein sequence: CASSPHADAYEQYV.

The rearrangement joins TRBV4-3 to TRBJ2-7; no firm D call. The CDR3 spans 16 residues. V gave up 1 base and J gave up 0 bases, with 13 bases separating them. Germline V lookup: CDR1 LGHNA, CDR2 YSLEER. CDR3 nucleotide sequence: TGCGCCAGCAGCCAAGCGGTCGCTCCCTCCTCCTACGAGCAGTACTTC. Translation: CASSQAVAPSSYEQYF.

The rearrangement uses TRBV24-1 and TRBJ1-4, with TRBD1 matching over 10 bases. CDR3 size: 15 residues. Germline V gene data show CDR1 as KGHDR and CDR2 as SFDVKD. V was pared by 3 bases and J by 5 bases, with 2 bases of the junction left unmatched. The CDR3: CATSDGGQGNEKLFF. The CDR3 nucleotides are TGTGCCACCAGTGATGGGGGACAGGGGAATGAAAAACTGTTTTTT.

The chain is built from TRBV24-1 and TRBJ2-1, with TRBD2 matching over 14 bases. J gave up 8 bases and V 2 bases, and 7 bases lay outside the gene matches. Germline-derived CDR1 and CDR2 are KGHDR and SFDVKD. The CDR3 runs to 17 residues. The CDR3: CATSDSSGLAGGDEQFF. The CDR3 DNA reads as TGTGCCACCAGTGATTCCTCAGGACTAGCGGGAGGCGATGAGCAGTTCTTC.

The chain combines TRBV9 with TRBJ1-3, with D uncertain. The CDR3 is made up of 16 amino acids. The V gene's germline CDR1 is SGDLS and CDR2 YYNGEE. The V and J ends lost 4 bases and 0 bases respectively, with 14 bases between them. The DNA of the CDR3 is TGTGCCAGCAGCCCTGTTGAGGGCTTCTCTGGAAACACCATATATTTT. Residues: CASSPVEGFSGNTIYF.

V usage is TRBV30 and J usage is TRBJ1-3; TRBD1 agrees at 7 bases. CDR3 length equals 16 residues. The germline gives CDR1 GTSNPN, CDR2 SVGIG (reference sequence). Unmatched junction bases numbered 10, after V lost 2 bases and J lost 3 bases. The CDR3: CAWSPPSAGGGNTIYF. The CDR3 bases are TGTGCCTGGAGTCCCCCATCCGCAGGGGGTGGAAACACCATATATTTT.

V is TRBV30 and J is TRBJ1-1, with TRBD1 matching over 9 bases. The CDR3 runs 13 residues. Trimming removed 3 bases from V and 3 bases from J; junction bases left unmatched: 2. The germline V gene encodes CDR1 GTSNPN and CDR2 SVGIG (reference sequence). The CDR3 coding sequence is TGTGCCTGGAGGACAGGGGGACACACTGAAGCTTTCTTT. It is translated as CAWRTGGHTEAFF.

V and J are TRBV5-1 and TRBJ1-3; a possible D gene is TRBD1 (5 bases). This CDR3 spans 15 amino acids. In germline, CDR1 is SGHRS, CDR2 YFSETQ. Trimming took off 5 bases at V and 2 bases at J, with 14 bases between the two ends. As DNA, the CDR3 is TGCGCCAGCAGGACGGAGTGGGGACCTGGAAACACCATATATTTT. This gives the protein CASRTEWGPGNTIYF.

This clonotype was counted between two and nine times. The V call is TRBV10-2, the J call TRBJ2-5, with TRBD2 matching over 7 bases. Germline CDR1 is WSHSY and CDR2 is SAAADI. The V segment lost 1 base and the J segment 5 bases; nucleotides outside the gene matches: 7. The CDR3 is 15 amino acids. The DNA for the CDR3 is TGCGCCAGCAGTGAGTTTGGGCGGGAGAGGGAGACCCAGTACTTC. Protein sequence: CASSEFGRERETQYF.

The genes are TRBV12-3 or TRBV12-4 and TRBJ2-1; no definite D call. This CDR3 is 14 amino acids long. Between the trimmed V and J ends, which lost 5 bases and 9 bases, there was a span of 17 bases. In DNA form, the CDR3 reads TGTGCCAGCAGTCCATGGGCGCCCCCCAGTGAGCAGTTCTTC. This encodes CASSPWAPPSEQFF.